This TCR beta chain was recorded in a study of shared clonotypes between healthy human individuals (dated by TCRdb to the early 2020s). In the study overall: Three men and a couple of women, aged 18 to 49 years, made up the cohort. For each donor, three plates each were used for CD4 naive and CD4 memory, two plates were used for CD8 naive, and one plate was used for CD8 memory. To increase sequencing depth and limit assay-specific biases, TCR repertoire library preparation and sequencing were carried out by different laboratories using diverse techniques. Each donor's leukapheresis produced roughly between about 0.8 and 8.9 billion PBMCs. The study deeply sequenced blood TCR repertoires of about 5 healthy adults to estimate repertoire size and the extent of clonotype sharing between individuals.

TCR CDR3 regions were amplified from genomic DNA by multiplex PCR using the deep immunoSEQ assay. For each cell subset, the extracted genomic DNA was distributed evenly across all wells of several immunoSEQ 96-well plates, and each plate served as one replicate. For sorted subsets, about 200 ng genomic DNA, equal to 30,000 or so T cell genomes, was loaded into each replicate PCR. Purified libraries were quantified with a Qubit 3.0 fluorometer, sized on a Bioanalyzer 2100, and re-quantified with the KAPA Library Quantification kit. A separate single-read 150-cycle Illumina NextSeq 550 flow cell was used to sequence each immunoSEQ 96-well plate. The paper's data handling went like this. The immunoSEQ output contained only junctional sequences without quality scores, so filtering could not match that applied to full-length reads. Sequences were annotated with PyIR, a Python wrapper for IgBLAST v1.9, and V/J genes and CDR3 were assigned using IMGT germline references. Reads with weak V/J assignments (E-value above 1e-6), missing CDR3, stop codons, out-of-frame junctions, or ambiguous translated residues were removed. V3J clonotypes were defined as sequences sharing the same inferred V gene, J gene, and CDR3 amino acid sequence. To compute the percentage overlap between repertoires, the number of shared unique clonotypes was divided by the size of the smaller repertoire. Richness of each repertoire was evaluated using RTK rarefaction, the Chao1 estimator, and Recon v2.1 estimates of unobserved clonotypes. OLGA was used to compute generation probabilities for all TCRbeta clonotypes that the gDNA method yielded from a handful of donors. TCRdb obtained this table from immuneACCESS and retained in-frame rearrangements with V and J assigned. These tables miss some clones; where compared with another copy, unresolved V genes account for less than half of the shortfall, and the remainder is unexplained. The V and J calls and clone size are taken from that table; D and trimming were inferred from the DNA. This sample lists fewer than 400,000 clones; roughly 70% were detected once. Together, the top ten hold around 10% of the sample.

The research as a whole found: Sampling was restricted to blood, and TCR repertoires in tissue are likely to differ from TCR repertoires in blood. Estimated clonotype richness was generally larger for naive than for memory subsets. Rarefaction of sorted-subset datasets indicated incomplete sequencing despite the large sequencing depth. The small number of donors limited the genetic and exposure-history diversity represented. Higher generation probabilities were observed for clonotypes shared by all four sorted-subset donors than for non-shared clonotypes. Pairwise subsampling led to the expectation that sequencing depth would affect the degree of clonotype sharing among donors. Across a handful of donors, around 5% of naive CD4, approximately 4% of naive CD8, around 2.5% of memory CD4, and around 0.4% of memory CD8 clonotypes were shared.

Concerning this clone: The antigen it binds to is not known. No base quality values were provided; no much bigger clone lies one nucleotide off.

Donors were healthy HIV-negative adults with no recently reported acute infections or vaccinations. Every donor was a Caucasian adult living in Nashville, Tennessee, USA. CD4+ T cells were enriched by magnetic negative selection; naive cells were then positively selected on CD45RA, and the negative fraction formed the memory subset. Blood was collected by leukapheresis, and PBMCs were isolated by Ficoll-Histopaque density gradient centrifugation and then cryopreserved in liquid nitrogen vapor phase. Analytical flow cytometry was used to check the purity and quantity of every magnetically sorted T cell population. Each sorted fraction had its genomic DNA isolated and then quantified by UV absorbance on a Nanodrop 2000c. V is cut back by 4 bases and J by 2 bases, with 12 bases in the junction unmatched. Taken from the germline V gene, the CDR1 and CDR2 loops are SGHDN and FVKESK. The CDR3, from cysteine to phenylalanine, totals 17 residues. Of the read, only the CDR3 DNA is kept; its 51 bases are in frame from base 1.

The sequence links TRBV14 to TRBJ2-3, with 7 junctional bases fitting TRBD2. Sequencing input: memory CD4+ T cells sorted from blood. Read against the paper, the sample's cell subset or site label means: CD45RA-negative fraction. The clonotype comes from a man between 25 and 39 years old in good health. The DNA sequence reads TGTGCCAGCAGCCCACCCTCTTCCGGGAGGCCCACAGATACGCAGTATTTT. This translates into CASSPPSSGRPTDTQYF. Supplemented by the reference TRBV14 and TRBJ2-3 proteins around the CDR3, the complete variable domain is EAGVTQFPSHSVIEKGQTVTLRCDPISGHDNLYWYRRVMGKEIKFLLHFVKESKQDESGMPNNRFLAERTGGTYSTLKVQPAELEDSGVYFCASSPPSSGRPTDTQYFGPGTRLTVL.